The rows below give T cell receptor beta chains drawn from one sample of a study of regulatory and conventional T cells in RAG deficiency. The assay was immunoSEQ multiplex PCR, and TCRdb's table has in-frame clones only and misses some. Here the sample spans tens of thousands of clones, 95% to 96% being singletons. This sample was shared with a second study, whose subject was regulatory T cells.

The sample taken for sequencing was CD25- CD4+ T cells sorted from blood. These TCRs come from a human donor in good health. CDR3s include the opening cysteine and the closing phenylalanine or tryptophan. D genes are given only for firm matches. Rows may omit the clone size; those that give it use once, few, many or a size class.

TRBV27	-	TRBD1	TRBJ1-1	CASTRTGVNTEAFF	TGTGCCAGCACGAGGACAGGGGTGAACACTGAAGCTTTCTTT
TRBV27	-	TRBD1	TRBJ1-1	CASSPRPGQGGANTEAFF	TGTGCCAGCAGCCCTCGTCCGGGACAGGGAGGCGCAAACACTGAAGCTTTCTTT
TRBV9	-	-	TRBJ1-1	CASSVDLSRRGTEAFF	TGTGCCAGCAGCGTAGATCTTTCCAGGAGGGGCACTGAAGCTTTCTTT
TRBV6-5	-	TRBD1	TRBJ2-5	CASSTTGQGYETQYF	TGTGCCAGCAGCACTACGGGACAGGGGTACGAGACCCAGTACTTC
TRBV19	-	TRBD1	TRBJ1-1	CASSIYGQGSPIAFF	TGTGCCAGTAGTATCTACGGACAGGGGTCTCCAATAGCTTTCTTT
TRBV19	-	TRBD1	TRBJ1-4	CASSDDRGWTNEKLFF	TGTGCCAGTAGTGACGACAGGGGCTGGACTAATGAAAAACTGTTTTTT
TRBV5-4	-	-	TRBJ1-1	CASSLRVEGVEAFF	TGTGCCAGCAGCTTGCGGGTCGAAGGGGTTGAAGCTTTCTTT
TRBV5-4	-	TRBD1	TRBJ2-1	CASRLKSGTGGADEQFF	TGTGCCAGCAGACTCAAATCGGGGACAGGGGGCGCGGATGAGCAGTTCTTC
TRBV10-3	-	-	TRBJ2-5	CAISVQDSGEETQYF	TGTGCCATCAGTGTACAAGACTCAGGGGAAGAGACCCAGTACTTC
TRBV10-1	-	TRBD2	TRBJ2-3	CASSEGLAGGSDTQYF	TGCGCCAGCAGTGAGGGGTTAGCGGGGGGCTCAGATACGCAGTATTTT
TRBV5-1	-	TRBD1	TRBJ2-5	CASSPYRGSETQYF	TGCGCCAGCAGTCCCTACAGGGGTTCTGAGACCCAGTACTTC
TRBV7-2	-	-	TRBJ1-3	CASSLKGSNTIYF	TGTGCCAGCAGCTTAAAGGGGTCCAACACCATATATTTT
TRBV19	-	-	TRBJ1-3	CASSIEMAGSSSGNTIYF	TGTGCCAGTAGTATAGAGATGGCAGGATCCAGCTCTGGAAACACCATATATTTT
TRBV27	-	TRBD2	TRBJ2-2	CASSHFRPNRDYPSGTGELFF	TGTGCCAGCAGCCACTTCCGACCTAACCGGGACTACCCCTCGGGGACCGGGGAGCTGTTTTTT
TRBV18	once	-	TRBJ1-5	CASSPEAGNNQPQHF	TGTGCCAGCTCACCCGAGGCAGGGAACAATCAGCCCCAGCATTTT
TRBV6-1	-	TRBD2	TRBJ2-5	CASILAGLNQETQYF	TGTGCCAGCATCCTAGCGGGCCTCAACCAAGAGACCCAGTACTTC
TRBV19	-	-	TRBJ2-7	CASSTSYGTTGSEQYF	TGTGCCAGTAGTACCTCATACGGGACAACGGGGAGCGAGCAGTACTTC
TRBV10-3	-	TRBD1	TRBJ2-1	CAISDVVRGSDEQFF	TGTGCCATCAGTGATGTGGTCAGGGGGAGTGATGAGCAGTTCTTC
TRBV6-5	-	-	TRBJ2-1	CASSRDSSYNEQFF	TGTGCCAGCAGCCGGGATAGCTCCTACAATGAGCAGTTCTTC
TRBV25-1	-	-	TRBJ2-3	CASSVGAGGTDTQYF	TGTGCCAGCAGTGTAGGAGCTGGTGGGACAGATACGCAGTATTTT
TRBV15	-	-	TRBJ1-5	CATSPRSNSNQPQHF	TGTGCCACCAGCCCCCGGAGCAATAGCAATCAGCCCCAGCATTTT
TRBV19	-	-	TRBJ2-2	CASSIGLANTGELFF	TGTGCCAGTAGTATAGGCCTAGCGAACACCGGGGAGCTGTTTTTT
TRBV4-1	-	TRBD1	TRBJ1-1	CASSQVPRGRGTEAFF	TGCGCCAGCAGCCAAGTTCCCAGGGGGAGAGGCACTGAAGCTTTCTTT
TRBV5-5	-	-	TRBJ1-6	CASEDSYNSPLHF	TGTGCCAGCGAGGACAGCTATAATTCACCCCTCCACTTT
TRBV6-5	-	TRBD1	TRBJ1-1	CASSGTGGITEAFF	TGTGCCAGCAGTGGAACAGGGGGCATCACTGAAGCTTTCTTT
TRBV18	-	-	TRBJ2-5	CASSPSETQYF	TGTGCCAGCTCACCCTCGGAGACCCAGTACTTC
TRBV19	-	-	TRBJ1-2	CASSILAVNGYTF	TGTGCCAGTAGTATTTTGGCGGTTAATGGCTACACCTTC
TRBV5-5	-	TRBD1	TRBJ1-2	CASSLNWGQALGYTF	TGTGCCAGCAGCTTAAATTGGGGACAGGCGCTTGGCTACACCTTC
TRBV9	-	TRBD1	TRBJ1-5	CASSGPPDRGTSNQPQHF	TGTGCCAGCAGCGGCCCCCCGGACAGGGGCACGAGCAATCAGCCCCAGCATTTT
TRBV11-2	-	-	TRBJ2-2	CASSLDGTGGLFF	TGTGCCAGCAGCTTAGATGGGACCGGGGGGCTGTTTTTT
TRBV6-6	-	-	TRBJ2-1	CASSYGNSYNEQFF	TGTGCCAGCAGTTACGGCAACTCCTACAATGAGCAGTTCTTC
TRBV2	once	TRBD1	TRBJ1-5	CASSGEGADNQPQHF	TGTGCCAGCAGCGGTGAGGGGGCTGACAATCAGCCCCAGCATTTT
TRBV13	-	TRBD2	TRBJ2-3	CASSLLGSGGTDTQYF	TGTGCCAGCAGCTTATTGGGTAGCGGGGGCACAGATACGCAGTATTTT
TRBV4-2	once	-	TRBJ2-7	CASSPEQTAAYEQYF	TGTGCCAGCAGCCCAGAACAAACAGCGGCCTACGAGCAGTACTTC
TRBV4-2	-	-	TRBJ1-4	CASSQGRQSEKLFF	TGTGCCAGCAGCCAAGGCAGGCAGAGTGAAAAACTGTTTTTT
TRBV5-4	-	TRBD2	TRBJ2-7	CASSFPGTSGAYEQYF	TGTGCCAGCAGCTTTCCCGGGACTAGCGGGGCCTACGAGCAGTACTTC
TRBV28	-	TRBD1	TRBJ1-3	CASRLPGQGRGNTIYF	TGTGCCAGCAGACTTCCGGGACAGGGGAGAGGAAACACCATATATTTT
TRBV7-2	-	-	TRBJ2-7	CASSLGGQPAYEQYF	TGTGCCAGCAGCTTAGGGGGGCAACCCGCCTACGAGCAGTACTTC
TRBV27	-	-	TRBJ2-1	CASSLSWRLSYNEQFF	TGTGCCAGCAGTTTATCTTGGCGGCTCTCCTACAATGAGCAGTTCTTC
TRBV12-5	-	TRBD1	TRBJ2-7	CASGQGGEQYF	TGTGCTAGTGGACAGGGGGGCGAGCAGTACTTC
TRBV19	-	-	TRBJ1-2	CASIDDRLLYGYTF	TGTGCCAGTATTGACGACAGACTCCTCTATGGCTACACCTTC
TRBV5-4	-	-	TRBJ1-5	CASSLEGPRRNQPQHF	TGTGCCAGCAGCTTGGAGGGCCCTCGGAGGAATCAGCCCCAGCATTTT
TRBV7-2	-	TRBD1	TRBJ1-1	CASSLPGTAEAFF	TGTGCCAGCAGCTTGCCCGGGACAGCCGAAGCTTTCTTT
TRBV5-1	once	-	TRBJ2-1	CASSLQGSYNEQFF	TGCGCCAGCAGCTTACAGGGCTCCTACAATGAGCAGTTCTTC
TRBV5-1	-	TRBD2	TRBJ2-2	CASSLIAGSNTGELFF	TGCGCCAGCAGCTTAATAGCGGGATCGAACACCGGGGAGCTGTTTTTT
TRBV11-2	-	-	TRBJ1-3	CASSQTGTKLAGNTIYF	TGTGCCAGCAGCCAAACCGGGACAAAACTCGCTGGAAACACCATATATTTT
TRBV9	-	-	TRBJ2-2	CASSVGRVNTGELFF	TGTGCCAGCAGCGTAGGCAGGGTGAACACCGGGGAGCTGTTTTTT
TRBV7-2	-	-	TRBJ2-5	CASSLAGHRETQYF	TGTGCCAGCAGCTTAGCGGGGCATCGGGAGACCCAGTACTTC
TRBV27	-	TRBD2	TRBJ2-7	CASSELAGGAYEQYF	TGTGCCAGCAGTGAACTAGCGGGGGGCGCCTACGAGCAGTACTTC
TRBV4-2	once	TRBD1	TRBJ2-5	CASSQGGQKGETQYF	TGTGCCAGCAGCCAAGGGGGACAGAAGGGGGAGACCCAGTACTTC
TRBV28	-	-	TRBJ1-1	CASSAPGRANTEAFF	TGTGCCAGCAGTGCCCCCGGGAGGGCCAACACTGAAGCTTTCTTT
TRBV6-1	-	TRBD1	TRBJ1-2	CASSERQGSDGYTF	TGTGCCAGCAGTGAAAGACAGGGTTCGGATGGCTACACCTTC
TRBV5-8	-	TRBD1	TRBJ1-1	CASSLYRGANTEAFF	TGTGCCAGCAGCCTTTACAGGGGGGCGAACACTGAAGCTTTCTTT
TRBV21-1	-	-	TRBJ1-5	CASSPRDRSNQPQHF	TGTGCCAGCAGCCCGCGGGACAGGAGCAATCAGCCCCAGCATTTT
TRBV18	-	-	TRBJ1-1	CASSPPNRAGNMNTEAFF	TGTGCCAGCTCACCACCAAACAGGGCAGGGAACATGAACACTGAAGCTTTCTTT
TRBV5-4	-	-	TRBJ2-3	CASSSPGGRGTQYF	TGTGCCAGCAGCTCTCCCGGCGGCAGGGGAACGCAGTATTTT
TRBV7-2	-	-	TRBJ1-6	CASNLGGGSPLHF	TGTGCCAGCAACCTAGGGGGTGGCTCACCCCTCCACTTT
TRBV29-1	-	TRBD1	TRBJ1-2	CSVEEGTGLRYGYTF	TGCAGCGTTGAAGAAGGGACAGGGTTACGGTATGGCTACACCTTC
TRBV30	-	TRBD1	TRBJ1-1	CAWNRDRDTEAFF	TGTGCCTGGAACCGGGACAGGGACACTGAAGCTTTCTTT
TRBV5-1	-	-	TRBJ1-3	CASSLSARFSGNTIYF	TGCGCCAGCAGCTTGTCCGCTAGATTCTCTGGAAACACCATATATTTT